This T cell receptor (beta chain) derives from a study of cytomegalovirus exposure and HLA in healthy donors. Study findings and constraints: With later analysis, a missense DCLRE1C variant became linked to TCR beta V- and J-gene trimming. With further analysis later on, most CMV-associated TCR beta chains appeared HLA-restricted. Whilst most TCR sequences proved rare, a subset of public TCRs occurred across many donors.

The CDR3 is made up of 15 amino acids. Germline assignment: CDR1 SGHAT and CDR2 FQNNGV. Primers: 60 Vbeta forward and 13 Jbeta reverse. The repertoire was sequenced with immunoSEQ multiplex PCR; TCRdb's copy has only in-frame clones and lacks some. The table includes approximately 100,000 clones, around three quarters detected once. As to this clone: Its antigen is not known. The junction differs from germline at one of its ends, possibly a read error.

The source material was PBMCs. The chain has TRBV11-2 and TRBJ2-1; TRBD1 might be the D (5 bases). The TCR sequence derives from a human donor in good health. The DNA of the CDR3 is TGTGCCAGCAGCACGATACGAGCAGGGTACAGTGAGCAGTTCTTC. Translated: CASSTIRAGYSEQFF.